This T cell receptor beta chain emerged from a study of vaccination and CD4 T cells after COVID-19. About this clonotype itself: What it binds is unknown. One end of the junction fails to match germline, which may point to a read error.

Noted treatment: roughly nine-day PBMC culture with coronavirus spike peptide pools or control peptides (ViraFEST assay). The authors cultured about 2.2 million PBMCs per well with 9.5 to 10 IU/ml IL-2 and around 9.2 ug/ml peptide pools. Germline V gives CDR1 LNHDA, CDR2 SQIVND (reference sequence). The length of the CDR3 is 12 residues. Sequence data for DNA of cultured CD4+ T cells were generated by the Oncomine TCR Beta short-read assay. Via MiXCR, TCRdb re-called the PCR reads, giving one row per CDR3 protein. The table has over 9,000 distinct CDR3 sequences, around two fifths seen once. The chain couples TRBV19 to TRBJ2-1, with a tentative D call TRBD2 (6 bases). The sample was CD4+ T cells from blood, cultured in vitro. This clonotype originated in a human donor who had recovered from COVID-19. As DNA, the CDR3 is TGTGCCAGTAGTCCCTTGGAGGGGCGGGGTGTCTTC. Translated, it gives CASSPLEGRGVF.